The 4 T cell receptor beta chains in this list originate from one sample, sequenced in a study of cytomegalovirus exposure and HLA in healthy donors. Both 60 Vbeta primers and 13 Jbeta primers went into the PCR. The table came from immunoSEQ multiplex PCR; TCRdb's copy has only in-frame clones and leaves some out. Altogether around 200,000 clones are present, approximately 70% being singletons, with the ten largest covering roughly 2.5%. The sample consisted of PBMCs. These receptor sequences come from a middle-aged man in good health and CMV-seropositive.

The chain has TRBV9 and TRBJ2-3; TRBD2 matches 7 bases. The CDR3 is made up of 17 amino acids. Germline CDR1 SGDLS, CDR2 YYNGEE. V lost 0 bases and J lost 1; bases outside the gene matches: 8. Here the CDR3 reads CASSVDPGSGGTDTQYF. CDR3 coding DNA: TGTGCCAGCAGCGTAGACCCCGGCAGCGGGGGCACAGATACGCAGTATTTT. The variable domain in full, with the rest retrieved from reference TRBV9 and TRBJ2-3, is DSGVTQTPKHLITATGQRVTLRCSPRSGDLSVYWYQQSLDQGLQFLIQYYNGEERAKGNILERFSAQQFPDLHSELNLSSLELGDSALYFCASSVDPGSGGTDTQYFGPGTRLTVL.

CDR3 nucleotides: TGTGCCAGCAGCTTAGGCAGTCAAGAGACCCAGTACTTC. This gives the protein CASSLGSQETQYF. The V gene is TRBV11-3, the J gene TRBJ2-5, with unresolved D. CDR1 SGHNT and CDR2 YENEEA come from the germline V gene. V lost 1 base and J lost 2, with 5 bases in between. CDR3 length: 13 amino acids.

The chain joins TRBV4-1 to TRBJ2-1; 9 nucleotides match TRBD2. Germline CDR1 MGHRA, CDR2 YSYEKL. The ends lost 1 base at V and 7 bases at J; junction bases unmatched: 2. The CDR3 consists of 14 residues. CDR3 sequence: CASSQVAGGNEQFF. The CDR3, as DNA: TGCGCCAGCAGCCAAGTCGCGGGGGGGAATGAGCAGTTCTTC.

This sequence joins TRBV7-9 and TRBJ2-1, with a possible D match to TRBD2 (7 bases). The CDR3 totals 17 residues. The germline V gene has CDR1 SEHNR and CDR2 FQNEAQ (reference sequence). Trimming removed 2 bases at V and 7 bases at J, with 21 bases between. The CDR3 here is CASSLKGPGGLRNEQFF. The CDR3 DNA sequence: TGTGCCAGCAGCTTAAAGGGGCCGGGGGGCCTAAGGAATGAGCAGTTCTTC. The whole variable domain, remainder taken from reference TRBV7-9 and TRBJ2-1, is DTGVSQNPRHKITKRGQNVTFRCDPISEHNRLYWYRQTLGQGPEFLTYFQNEAQLEKSRLLSDRFSAERPKGSFSTLEIQRTEQGDSAMYLCASSLKGPGGLRNEQFFGPGTRLTVL.